The rows below give T cell receptor beta chains drawn from one sample of a study of blood T cell repertoires in COVID-19. TCRdb's table, derived via immunoSEQ multiplex PCR, lists solely in-frame clones and lacks some. This sample has over 200,000 clones, with 86% found just once. Sequencing was carried out using PBMCs or T cells enriched from blood (not recorded which). The source is a woman aged 45-60 years in a cohort exposed to, infected with or recovered from COVID-19 (not recorded which). CDR3s include the opening cysteine and the closing phenylalanine or tryptophan. D genes are given only for firm matches. Not every row has a clone size; where given, it reads once, few, many or a size class.

V,D,J,size,CDR3,DNA
TRBV30,NA,TRBJ1-1,NA,CAWSVQDGTEAFF,TGTGCCTGGAGTGTACAGGACGGCACTGAAGCTTTCTTT
TRBV7-9,TRBD1,TRBJ1-6,NA,CASSSIPGQGQSPLHF,TGTGCCAGCAGCTCTATTCCGGGACAGGGACAATCACCCCTCCACTTT
TRBV5-8,NA,TRBJ2-7,NA,CASTPTGSGNEQYF,TGTGCCAGCACTCCTACAGGGAGTGGGAACGAGCAGTACTTC
TRBV6-4,TRBD1,TRBJ1-2,NA,CASSNRDRYGYTF,TGTGCCAGCAGCAACCGGGACAGGTATGGCTACACCTTC
TRBV24-1,NA,TRBJ1-2,NA,CATSDLTRNYGYTF,TGTGCCACCAGTGATTTGACTAGAAACTATGGCTACACCTTC
TRBV7-8,TRBD1,TRBJ1-1,NA,CASSLERTGHLTGEAFF,TGTGCCAGCAGCTTAGAACGGACAGGGCATTTGACCGGTGAAGCTTTCTTT
TRBV7-9,TRBD1,TRBJ1-6,NA,CASSLAGTGIANSPLHF,TGTGCCAGCAGCTTAGCGGGGACAGGGATAGCCAATTCACCCCTCCACTTT
TRBV2,NA,TRBJ1-1,NA,CASKPGFMNTEAFF,TGTGCCAGTAAACCGGGTTTCATGAACACTGAAGCTTTCTTT
TRBV7-6,TRBD2,TRBJ2-3,NA,CASSWGLAGGPDTQYF,TGTGCCAGCAGCTGGGGACTAGCGGGGGGCCCAGATACGCAGTATTTT
TRBV6-5,NA,TRBJ2-7,NA,CAISYGGRSYEQYF,TGTGCCATCTCGTACGGGGGACGCTCCTACGAGCAGTACTTC
TRBV7-2,TRBD2,TRBJ2-7,once,CASSYTGGNSYEQYF,TGTGCCAGCAGCTATACGGGGGGGAACTCCTACGAGCAGTACTTC
TRBV5-4,TRBD2,TRBJ2-7,NA,CASSSQTSGKAYEQYF,TGTGCCAGCAGCTCACAGACTAGCGGGAAGGCCTACGAGCAGTACTTC
TRBV5-1,NA,TRBJ1-1,NA,CASSATSNTEAFF,TGCGCCAGCAGCGCCACATCGAACACTGAAGCTTTCTTT
TRBV2,NA,TRBJ1-5,NA,CASRGDRNQPQHF,TGTGCCAGCAGAGGTGACAGAAATCAGCCCCAGCATTTT
TRBV27,TRBD2,TRBJ2-1,NA,CASSLSTRSGGEQFF,TGTGCCAGCAGTTTATCTACCCGAAGCGGGGGTGAGCAGTTCTTC
TRBV6-5,NA,TRBJ1-6,once,CASSYSGGSGNSPLHF,TGTGCCAGCAGTTACTCAGGGGGTTCTGGGAATTCACCCCTCCACTTT
TRBV3-1/TRBV3-2,NA,TRBJ1-4,NA,CASSQVLRAGGTNEKLFF,TGTGCCAGCAGCCAAGTTTTGAGGGCGGGGGGAACTAATGAAAAACTGTTTTTT
TRBV19,NA,TRBJ2-2,NA,CASGDRAGTGELFF,TGTGCCAGCGGAGACAGGGCGGGGACCGGGGAGCTGTTTTTT
TRBV6-2/TRBV6-3,NA,TRBJ2-1,NA,CASSIREPLYNEQFF,TGTGCCAGCAGTATTAGAGAGCCCCTCTACAATGAGCAGTTCTTC
TRBV11-2,TRBD1,TRBJ2-1,NA,CASSSPGTGGNEQFF,TGTGCCAGCAGCTCCCCCGGGACAGGGGGCAATGAGCAGTTCTTC
TRBV19,NA,TRBJ1-1,once,CASSIRDTDTEAFF,TGTGCCAGTAGTATTAGGGACACCGACACTGAAGCTTTCTTT
TRBV7-2,TRBD2,TRBJ2-3,NA,CASSLATSGGLNTQYF,TGTGCCAGCAGCCTAGCGACTAGCGGGGGCCTTAATACGCAGTATTTT
TRBV10-3,NA,TRBJ2-1,medium-sized,CAIRGQGDANEQFF,TGTGCCATCCGGGGGCAGGGGGATGCCAATGAGCAGTTCTTC
TRBV10-2,NA,TRBJ1-2,NA,CASSAFDSYGYTF,TGCGCCAGCAGTGCGTTCGACAGCTATGGCTACACCTTC
TRBV7-3,TRBD1,TRBJ1-1,NA,CASSSIQGAEAFF,TGTGCCAGCAGCTCAATACAGGGGGCTGAAGCTTTCTTT
TRBV9,TRBD2,TRBJ2-1,NA,CASSPGGLGTNEQFF,TGTGCCAGCAGCCCGGGGGGGCTAGGGACCAATGAGCAGTTCTTC
TRBV9,TRBD2,TRBJ2-5,NA,CASSVGSGAQETQYF,TGTGCCAGCAGCGTAGGTAGCGGGGCCCAAGAGACCCAGTACTTC
TRBV7-9,TRBD1,TRBJ1-2,once,CASSRWDRGSYGYTF,TGTGCCAGCAGCAGATGGGACAGGGGCAGCTATGGCTACACCTTC
TRBV3-1/TRBV3-2,TRBD1,TRBJ1-5,NA,CASSPDRGNQPQHF,TGTGCCAGCAGCCCAGACAGGGGGAATCAGCCCCAGCATTTT
TRBV7-9,NA,TRBJ2-1,NA,CASSLSVPTRGEQFF,TGTGCCAGCAGCTTATCTGTGCCCACCCGGGGTGAGCAGTTCTTC
TRBV3-1/TRBV3-2,NA,TRBJ1-3,NA,CATSRGLGNTIYF,TGTGCCACCTCCCGTGGGCTAGGAAACACCATATATTTT
TRBV6-5,NA,TRBJ1-1,NA,CASSLGHATTEAFF,TGTGCCAGCAGCCTCGGACACGCAACCACTGAAGCTTTCTTT
TRBV28,TRBD2,TRBJ2-3,NA,CASSFGGGGAGGADTQYF,TGTGCCAGCAGTTTCGGTGGCGGGGGAGCGGGGGGCGCAGATACGCAGTATTTT
TRBV7-2,TRBD1,TRBJ1-2,NA,CASSNRDRVYGYTF,TGTGCCAGCAGCAACCGGGACAGGGTTTATGGCTACACCTTC
TRBV2,TRBD2,TRBJ2-5,NA,CASRSRGGLETQYF,TGTGCCAGCAGATCGCGGGGGGGCCTGGAGACCCAGTACTTC
TRBV2,TRBD1,TRBJ1-2,once,CASSAPGGLYGYTF,TGTGCCAGCAGTGCGCCAGGGGGATTGTATGGCTACACCTTC
TRBV4-3,NA,TRBJ1-5,NA,CASSQDTYQPQHF,TGCGCCAGCAGCCAAGATACTTACCAGCCCCAGCATTTT
TRBV28,TRBD1,TRBJ1-1,NA,CASSLDRQGSNTEAFF,TGTGCCAGCAGTTTGGATCGACAGGGCTCAAACACTGAAGCTTTCTTT
TRBV24-1,TRBD1,TRBJ1-4,NA,CATSDPGQGTEKLFF,TGTGCCACCAGTGACCCAGGACAGGGTACTGAAAAACTGTTTTTT
TRBV6-2/TRBV6-3,NA,TRBJ1-6,once,CASSYSQGRNSPLHF,TGTGCCAGCAGTTACTCGCAGGGCCGTAATTCACCCCTCCACTTT
TRBV30,NA,TRBJ2-7,once,CAWSVLNGYEQYF,TGTGCCTGGAGTGTACTTAACGGGTACGAGCAGTACTTC
TRBV7-9,TRBD2,TRBJ2-1,NA,CASSLARGGGEYNEQFF,TGTGCCAGCAGCTTAGCGCGCGGCGGGGGGGAATACAATGAGCAGTTCTTC
TRBV2,NA,TRBJ1-2,NA,CASSNSGYGYTF,TGTGCCAGCAGTAATTCAGGCTATGGCTACACCTTC
TRBV29-1,NA,TRBJ1-1,NA,CSVGSPGENTEAFF,TGCAGCGTTGGATCCCCAGGGGAGAACACTGAAGCTTTCTTT
TRBV4-1,TRBD1,TRBJ1-5,NA,CASSQDYRGGNQPQHF,TGCGCCAGCAGCCAAGATTACAGGGGAGGCAATCAGCCCCAGCATTTT
TRBV24-1,NA,TRBJ2-1,few,CATSESSRVVRFF,TGTGCCACCAGTGAGTCGTCGAGGGTTGTGCGGTTCTTC
TRBV7-2,TRBD2,TRBJ2-5,NA,CASSLRPTSGAPKWETQYF,TGTGCCAGCAGCTTAAGGCCTACTAGCGGGGCCCCCAAGTGGGAGACCCAGTACTTC
TRBV4-3,NA,TRBJ1-3,NA,CASSPSSRGGNGNTIYF,TGCGCCAGCAGCCCTAGTAGTAGAGGCGGGAATGGAAACACCATATATTTT
TRBV4-3,NA,TRBJ2-4,NA,CASSHLRQVEFDIQYF,TGCGCCAGCAGCCACCTCCGACAGGTTGAATTCGACATTCAGTACTTC
TRBV19,NA,TRBJ1-2,once,CASHSGSYGYTF,TGTGCCAGTCATTCGGGGAGCTATGGCTACACCTTC